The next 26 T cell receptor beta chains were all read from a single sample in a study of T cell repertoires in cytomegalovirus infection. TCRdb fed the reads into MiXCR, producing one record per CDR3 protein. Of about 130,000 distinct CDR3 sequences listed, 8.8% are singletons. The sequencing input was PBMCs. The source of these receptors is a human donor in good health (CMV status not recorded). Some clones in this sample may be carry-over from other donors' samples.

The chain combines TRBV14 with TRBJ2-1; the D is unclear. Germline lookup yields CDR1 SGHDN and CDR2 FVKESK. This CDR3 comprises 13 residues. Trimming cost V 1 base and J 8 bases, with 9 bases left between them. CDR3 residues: CASSQVIAYEQFF. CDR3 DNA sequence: TGTGCCAGCAGCCAAGTTATAGCTTATGAGCAGTTCTTC.

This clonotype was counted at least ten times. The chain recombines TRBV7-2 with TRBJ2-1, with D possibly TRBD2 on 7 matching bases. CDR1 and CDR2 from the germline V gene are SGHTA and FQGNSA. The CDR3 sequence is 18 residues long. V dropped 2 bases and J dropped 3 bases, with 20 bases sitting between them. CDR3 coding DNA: TGTGCCAGCAGCTTACGACCCTTGGCGGGGGCCAACTACAATGAGCAGTTCTTC. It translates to CASSLRPLAGANYNEQFF.

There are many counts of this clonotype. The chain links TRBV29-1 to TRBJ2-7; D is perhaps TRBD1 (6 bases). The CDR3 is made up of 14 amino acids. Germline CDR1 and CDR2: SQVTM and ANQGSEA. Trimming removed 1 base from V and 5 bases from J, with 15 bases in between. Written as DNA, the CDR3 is TGCAGCGTTGAAGTTGGGGGCACCCGGGACGAGCAGTACTTC. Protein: CSVEVGGTRDEQYF.

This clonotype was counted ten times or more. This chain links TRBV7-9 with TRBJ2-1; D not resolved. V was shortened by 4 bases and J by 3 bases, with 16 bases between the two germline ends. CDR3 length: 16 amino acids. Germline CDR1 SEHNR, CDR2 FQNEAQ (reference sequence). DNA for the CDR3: TGTGCCAGCAGCTCCCCTCGAAGGTACCTCTACAATGAGCAGTTCTTC. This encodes CASSSPRRYLYNEQFF.

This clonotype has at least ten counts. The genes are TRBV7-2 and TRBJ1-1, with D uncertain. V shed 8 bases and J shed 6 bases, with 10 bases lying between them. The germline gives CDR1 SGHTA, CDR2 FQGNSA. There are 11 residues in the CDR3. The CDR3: CASGKRAEAFF. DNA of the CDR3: TGTGCCAGCGGGAAAAGGGCTGAAGCTTTCTTT.

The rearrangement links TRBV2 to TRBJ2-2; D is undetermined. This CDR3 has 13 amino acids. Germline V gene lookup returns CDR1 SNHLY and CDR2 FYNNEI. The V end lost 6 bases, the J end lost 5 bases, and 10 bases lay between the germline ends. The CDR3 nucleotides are TGTGCCAGCAGCGCCCATCCTACCGGGGAGCTGTTTTTT. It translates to CASSAHPTGELFF.

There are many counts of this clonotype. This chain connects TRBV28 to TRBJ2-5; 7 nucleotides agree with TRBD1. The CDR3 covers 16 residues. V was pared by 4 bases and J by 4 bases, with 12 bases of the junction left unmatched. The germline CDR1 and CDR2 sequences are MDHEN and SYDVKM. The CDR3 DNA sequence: TGTGCCAGCAGTTCAGACAGGGTGGATTTCGGAGAGACCCAGTACTTC. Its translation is CASSSDRVDFGETQYF. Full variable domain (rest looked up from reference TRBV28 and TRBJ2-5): DVKVTQSSRYLVKRTGEKVFLECVQDMDHENMFWYRQDPGLGLRLIYFSYDVKMKEKGDIPEGYSVSREKKERFSLILESASTNQTSMYLCASSSDRVDFGETQYFGPGTRLLVL.

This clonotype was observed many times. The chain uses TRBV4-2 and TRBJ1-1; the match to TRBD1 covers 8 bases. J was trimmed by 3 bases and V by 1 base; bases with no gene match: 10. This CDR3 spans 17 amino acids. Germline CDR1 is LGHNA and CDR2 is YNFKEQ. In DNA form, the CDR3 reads TGTGCCAGCAGCCAAGTTTCCTGGACAGGGTTTGACACTGAAGCTTTCTTT. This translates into CASSQVSWTGFDTEAFF.

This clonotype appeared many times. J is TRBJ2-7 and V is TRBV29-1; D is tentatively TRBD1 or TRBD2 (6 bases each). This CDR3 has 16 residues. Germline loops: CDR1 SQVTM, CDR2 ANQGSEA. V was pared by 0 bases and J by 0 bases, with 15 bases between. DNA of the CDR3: TGCAGCGTTGAAGATAAGGGGGGCCGAAGCTCCTACGAGCAGTACTTC. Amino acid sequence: CSVEDKGGRSSYEQYF.

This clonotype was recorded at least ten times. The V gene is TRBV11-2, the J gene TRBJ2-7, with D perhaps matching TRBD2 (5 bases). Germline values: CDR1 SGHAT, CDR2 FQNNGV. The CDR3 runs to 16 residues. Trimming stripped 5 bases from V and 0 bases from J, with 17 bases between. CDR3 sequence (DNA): TGTGCCAGCAGCCCCGACGGACTCTTTAGCTCCTACGAGCAGTACTTC. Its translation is CASSPDGLFSSYEQYF.

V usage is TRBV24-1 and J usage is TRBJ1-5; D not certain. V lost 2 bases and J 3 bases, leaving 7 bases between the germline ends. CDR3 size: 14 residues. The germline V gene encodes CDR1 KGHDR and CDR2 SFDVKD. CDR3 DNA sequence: TGTGCCACCAGTGATTCCGGTAACAATCAGCCCCAGCATTTT. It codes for CATSDSGNNQPQHF.

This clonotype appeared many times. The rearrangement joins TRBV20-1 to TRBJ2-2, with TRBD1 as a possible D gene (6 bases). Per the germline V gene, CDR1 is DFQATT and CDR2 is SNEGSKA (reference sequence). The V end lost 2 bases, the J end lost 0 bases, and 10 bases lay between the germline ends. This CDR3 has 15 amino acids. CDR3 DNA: TGCAGTGCTAGAACAGGGCCCGCGAACACCGGGGAGCTGTTTTTT. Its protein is CSARTGPANTGELFF.

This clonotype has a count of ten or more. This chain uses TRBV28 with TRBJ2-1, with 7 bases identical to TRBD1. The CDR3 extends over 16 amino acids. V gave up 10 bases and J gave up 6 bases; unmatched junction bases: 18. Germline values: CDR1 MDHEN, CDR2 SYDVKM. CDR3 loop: CAMSRGSTVVSNEQFF. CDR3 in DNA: TGTGCCATGTCCAGGGGGTCGACAGTAGTGAGCAATGAGCAGTTCTTC.

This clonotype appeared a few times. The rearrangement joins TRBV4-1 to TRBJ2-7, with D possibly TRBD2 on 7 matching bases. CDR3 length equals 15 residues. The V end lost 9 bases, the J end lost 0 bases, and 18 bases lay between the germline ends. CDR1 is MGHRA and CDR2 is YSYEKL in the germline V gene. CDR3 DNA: TGCGCCAGTAGCAGGGGCCCGGGGGGCTCCTACGAGCAGTACTTC. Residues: CASSRGPGGSYEQYF.

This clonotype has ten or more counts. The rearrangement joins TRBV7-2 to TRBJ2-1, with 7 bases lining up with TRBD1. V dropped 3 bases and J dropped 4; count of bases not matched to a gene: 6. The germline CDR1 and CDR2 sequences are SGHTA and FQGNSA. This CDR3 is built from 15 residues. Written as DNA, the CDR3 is TGTGCCAGCAGCTTGGAGAGGGGGCGGTACAATGAGCAGTTCTTC. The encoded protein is CASSLERGRYNEQFF.

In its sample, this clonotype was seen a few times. The CDR3 coding sequence is TGCAGTGCTAGAGACGCGGGGGGGACCGGGGAGCTGTTTTTT. The encoded protein is CSARDAGGTGELFF. This rearrangement joins TRBV20-1 to TRBJ2-2, with 9 bases that match TRBD2. Looked up from germline, CDR1 is DFQATT and CDR2 is SNEGSKA (reference sequence). V lost 0 bases, J lost 5 bases, and 1 base stayed unmatched. The CDR3 runs to 14 residues.

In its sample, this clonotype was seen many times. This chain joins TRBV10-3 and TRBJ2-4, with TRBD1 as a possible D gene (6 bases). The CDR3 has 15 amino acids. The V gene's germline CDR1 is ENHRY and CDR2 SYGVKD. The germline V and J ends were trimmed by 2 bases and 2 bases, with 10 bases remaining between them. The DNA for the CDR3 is TGTGCCATCAGTGAGGAGGGGGTTACCAAAAACATTCAGTACTTC. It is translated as CAISEEGVTKNIQYF.

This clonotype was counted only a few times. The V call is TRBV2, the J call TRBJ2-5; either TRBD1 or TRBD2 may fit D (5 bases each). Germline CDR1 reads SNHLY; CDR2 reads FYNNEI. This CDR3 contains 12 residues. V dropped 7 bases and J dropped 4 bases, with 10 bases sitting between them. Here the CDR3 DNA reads TGTGCCAGCACCGGGGCTGGAGAGACCCAGTACTTC. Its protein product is CASTGAGETQYF.

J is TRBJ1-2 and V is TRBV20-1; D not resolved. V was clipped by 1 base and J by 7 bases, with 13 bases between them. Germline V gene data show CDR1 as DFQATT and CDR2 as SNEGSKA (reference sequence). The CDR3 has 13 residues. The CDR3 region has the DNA TGCAGTGCTAGAGTAGGGCTTTCCAGTGGCTACACCTTC. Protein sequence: CSARVGLSSGYTF.

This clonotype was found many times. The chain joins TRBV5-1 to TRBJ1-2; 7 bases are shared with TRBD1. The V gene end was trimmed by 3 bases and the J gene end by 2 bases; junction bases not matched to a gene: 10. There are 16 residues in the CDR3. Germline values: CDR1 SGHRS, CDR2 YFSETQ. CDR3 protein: CASSWDSSLPNYGYTF. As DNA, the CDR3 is TGCGCCAGCAGCTGGGACAGTTCCCTCCCCAACTATGGCTACACCTTC.

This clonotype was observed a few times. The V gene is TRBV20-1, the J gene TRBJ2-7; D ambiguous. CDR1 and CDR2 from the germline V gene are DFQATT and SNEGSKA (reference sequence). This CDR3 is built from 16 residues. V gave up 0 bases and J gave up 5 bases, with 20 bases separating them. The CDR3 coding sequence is TGCAGTGCTAGAGAGGGAATCGGGTCCCAAGGTAACGAGCAGTACTTC. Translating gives CSAREGIGSQGNEQYF.

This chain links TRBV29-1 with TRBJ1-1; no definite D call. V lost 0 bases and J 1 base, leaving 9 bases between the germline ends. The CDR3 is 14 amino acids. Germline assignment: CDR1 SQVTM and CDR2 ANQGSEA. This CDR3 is CSVEDANWNTEAFF. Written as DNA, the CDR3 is TGCAGCGTTGAAGATGCGAATTGGAACACTGAAGCTTTCTTT.

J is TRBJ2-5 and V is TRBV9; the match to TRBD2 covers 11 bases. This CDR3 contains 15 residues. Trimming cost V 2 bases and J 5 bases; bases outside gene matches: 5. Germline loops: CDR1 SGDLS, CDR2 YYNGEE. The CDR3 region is CASSVQTSGMETQYF. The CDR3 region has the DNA TGTGCCAGCAGCGTTCAGACTAGCGGGATGGAGACCCAGTACTTC. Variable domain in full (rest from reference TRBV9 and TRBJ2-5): DSGVTQTPKHLITATGQRVTLRCSPRSGDLSVYWYQQSLDQGLQFLIQYYNGEERAKGNILERFSAQQFPDLHSELNLSSLELGDSALYFCASSVQTSGMETQYFGPGTRLLVL.

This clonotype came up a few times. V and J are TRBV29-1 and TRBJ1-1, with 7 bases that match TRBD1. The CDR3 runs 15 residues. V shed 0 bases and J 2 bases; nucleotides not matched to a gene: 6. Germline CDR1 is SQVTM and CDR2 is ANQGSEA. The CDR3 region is CSVEDPYRGNTEAFF. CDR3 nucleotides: TGCAGCGTTGAAGATCCGTACAGGGGAAACACTGAAGCTTTCTTT. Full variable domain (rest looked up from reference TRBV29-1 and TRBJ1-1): SAVISQKPSRDICQRGTSLTIQCQVDSQVTMMFWYRQQPGQSLTLIATANQGSEATYESGFVIDKFPISRPNLTFSTLTVSNMSPEDSSIYLCSVEDPYRGNTEAFFGQGTRLTVV.

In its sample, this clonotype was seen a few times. CDR3 protein: CASSLAVGRRANYGYTF. CDR3 coding DNA: TGTGCCAGCAGCTTAGCAGTGGGGCGCCGGGCTAACTATGGCTACACCTTC. The chain carries TRBV7-2 and TRBJ1-2; tentatively, D is TRBD1 (5 bases). The CDR3 is 17 amino acids. The V end was cut by 0 bases, the J end by 0 bases, with 14 bases between. The germline V gene has CDR1 SGHTA and CDR2 FQGNSA.

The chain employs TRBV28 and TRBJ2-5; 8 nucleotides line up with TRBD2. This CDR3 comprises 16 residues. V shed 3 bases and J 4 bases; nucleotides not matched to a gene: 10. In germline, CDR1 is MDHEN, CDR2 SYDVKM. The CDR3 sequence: CASSFSGGARGETQYF. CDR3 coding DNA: TGTGCCAGCAGTTTTTCGGGGGGGGCCCGTGGAGAGACCCAGTACTTC.